This T cell receptor beta chain appears in the sequencing data of a study of shared clonotypes between healthy human individuals. Regarding the study as a whole: With several donors compared, around 5% of naive CD4 clonotypes were shared.

Data came from immunoSEQ multiplex PCR; TCRdb stores just in-frame clones and leaves some out. Here the sample spans approximately 1.5 million clones, just under 99% being singletons. With regard to this clone: Its antigen is currently unknown.

The TCR sequence derives from a man aged 25-45 years in good health. The specimen sequenced was naive CD4+ T cells sorted from blood. The subset: CD45RA+ positively selected.

In DNA, the CDR3 is TGTGCCAGTAGAGGGTGGCAGGGGAGAAATCAGCCCCAGCATTTT. Protein sequence: CASRGWQGRNQPQHF. The rearrangement uses TRBV19 and TRBJ1-5; perhaps TRBD1 as D (6 bases). The CDR3 totals 15 residues. The germline gives CDR1 LNHDA, CDR2 SQIVND (reference sequence). The germline V and J ends were trimmed by 6 bases and 4 bases, with 16 bases remaining between them. Full variable domain (missing parts from reference TRBV19 and TRBJ1-5): DGGITQSPKYLFRKEGQNVTLSCEQNLNHDAMYWYRQDPGQGLRLIYYSQIVNDFQKGDIAEGYSVSREKKESFPLTVTSAQKNPTAFYLCASRGWQGRNQPQHFGDGTRLSIL.